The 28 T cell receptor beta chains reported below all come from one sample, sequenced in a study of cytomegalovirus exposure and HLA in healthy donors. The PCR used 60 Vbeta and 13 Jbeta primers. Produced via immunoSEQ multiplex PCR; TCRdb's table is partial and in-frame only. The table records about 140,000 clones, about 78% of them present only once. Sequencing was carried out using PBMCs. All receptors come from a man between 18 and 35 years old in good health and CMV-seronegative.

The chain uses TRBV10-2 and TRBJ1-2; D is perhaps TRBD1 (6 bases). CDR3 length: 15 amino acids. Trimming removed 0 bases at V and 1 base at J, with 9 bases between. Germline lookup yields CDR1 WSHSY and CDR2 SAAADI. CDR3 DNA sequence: TGCGCCAGCAGTGAGTCGCCAGGGGATAACTATGGCTACACCTTC. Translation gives CASSESPGDNYGYTF.

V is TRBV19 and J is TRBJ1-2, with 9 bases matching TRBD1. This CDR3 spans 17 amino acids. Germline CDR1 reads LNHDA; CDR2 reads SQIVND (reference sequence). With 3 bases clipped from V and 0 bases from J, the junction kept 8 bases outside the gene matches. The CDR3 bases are TGTGCCAGTAGTATGTTCTCCCGACAGGGGGCTAACTATGGCTACACCTTC. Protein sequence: CASSMFSRQGANYGYTF.

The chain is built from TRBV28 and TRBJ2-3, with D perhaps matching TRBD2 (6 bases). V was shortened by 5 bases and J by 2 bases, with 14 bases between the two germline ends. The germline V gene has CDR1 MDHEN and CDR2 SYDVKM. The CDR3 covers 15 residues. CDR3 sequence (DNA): TGTGCCAGCAGTCCCCGTGGAGGGGTCACAGATACGCAGTATTTT. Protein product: CASSPRGGVTDTQYF.

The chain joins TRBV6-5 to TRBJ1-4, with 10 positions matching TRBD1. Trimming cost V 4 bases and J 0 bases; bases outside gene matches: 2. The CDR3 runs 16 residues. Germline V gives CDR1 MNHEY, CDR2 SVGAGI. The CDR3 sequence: CASSSGQGATNEKLFF. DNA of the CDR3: TGTGCCAGCAGTTCCGGACAGGGGGCAACTAATGAAAAACTGTTTTTT.

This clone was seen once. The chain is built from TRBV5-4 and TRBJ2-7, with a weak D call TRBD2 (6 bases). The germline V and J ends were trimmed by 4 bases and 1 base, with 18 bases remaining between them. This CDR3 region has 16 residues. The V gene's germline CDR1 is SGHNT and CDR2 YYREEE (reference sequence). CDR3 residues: CASSPDPPGVSYEQYF. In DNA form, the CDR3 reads TGTGCCAGCAGCCCCGATCCGCCGGGGGTATCCTACGAGCAGTACTTC.

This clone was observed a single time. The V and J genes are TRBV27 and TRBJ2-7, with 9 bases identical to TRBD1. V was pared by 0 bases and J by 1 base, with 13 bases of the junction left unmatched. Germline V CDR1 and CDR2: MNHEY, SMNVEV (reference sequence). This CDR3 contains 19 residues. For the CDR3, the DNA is TGTGCCAGCAGTTTATCCGGGACAGGGAGCCTGGCTTGGTCCTACGAGCAGTACTTC. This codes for CASSLSGTGSLAWSYEQYF.

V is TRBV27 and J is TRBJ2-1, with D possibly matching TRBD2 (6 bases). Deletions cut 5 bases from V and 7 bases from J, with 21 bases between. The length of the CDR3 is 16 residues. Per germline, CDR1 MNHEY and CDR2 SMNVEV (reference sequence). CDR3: CASSNSGGVVWNEQFF. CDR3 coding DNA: TGTGCCAGCAGTAACTCAGGCGGGGTGGTTTGGAATGAGCAGTTCTTC.

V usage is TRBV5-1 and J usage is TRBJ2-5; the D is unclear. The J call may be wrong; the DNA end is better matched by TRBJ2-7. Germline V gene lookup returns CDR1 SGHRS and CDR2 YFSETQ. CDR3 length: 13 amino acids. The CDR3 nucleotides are TGCGCCAGCCATACCCCTCCAGGCTACGAGCAGTACTTC. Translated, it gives CASHTPPGYEQYF.

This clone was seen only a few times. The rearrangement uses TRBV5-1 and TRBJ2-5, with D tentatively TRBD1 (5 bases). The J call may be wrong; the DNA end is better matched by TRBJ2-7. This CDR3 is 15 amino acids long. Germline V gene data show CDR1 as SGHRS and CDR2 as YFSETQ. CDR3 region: CASRSSAGAPYEQYF. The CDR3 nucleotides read TGCGCCAGCAGGTCTTCTGCTGGGGCGCCCTACGAGCAGTACTTC.

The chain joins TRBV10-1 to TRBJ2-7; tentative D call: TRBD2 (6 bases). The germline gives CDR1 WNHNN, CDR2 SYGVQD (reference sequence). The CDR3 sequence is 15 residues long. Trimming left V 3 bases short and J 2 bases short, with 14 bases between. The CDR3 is CASSEGTPGAYEQYF. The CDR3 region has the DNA TGCGCCAGCAGTGAAGGAACGCCGGGGGCCTACGAGCAGTACTTC.

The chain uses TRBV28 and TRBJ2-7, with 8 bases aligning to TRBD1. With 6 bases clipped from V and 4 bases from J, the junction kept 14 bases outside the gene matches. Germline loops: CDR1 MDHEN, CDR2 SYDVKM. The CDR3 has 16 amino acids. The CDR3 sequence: CASSRGQGSGSYEQYF. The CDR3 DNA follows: TGTGCCAGCAGCCGCGGACAGGGATCGGGATCTTACGAGCAGTACTTC.

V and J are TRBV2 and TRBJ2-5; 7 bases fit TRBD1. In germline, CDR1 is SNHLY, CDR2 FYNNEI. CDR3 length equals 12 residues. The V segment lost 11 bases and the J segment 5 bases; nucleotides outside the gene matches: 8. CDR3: CAGAGGDETQYF. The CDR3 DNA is TGTGCCGGGGCAGGGGGTGACGAGACCCAGTACTTC.

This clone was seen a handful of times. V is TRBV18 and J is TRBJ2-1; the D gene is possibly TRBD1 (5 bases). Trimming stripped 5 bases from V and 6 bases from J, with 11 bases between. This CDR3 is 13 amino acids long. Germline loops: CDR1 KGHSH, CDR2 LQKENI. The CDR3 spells CASSESGPNEQFF. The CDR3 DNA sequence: TGTGCCAGCTCAGAGTCAGGGCCCAATGAGCAGTTCTTC.

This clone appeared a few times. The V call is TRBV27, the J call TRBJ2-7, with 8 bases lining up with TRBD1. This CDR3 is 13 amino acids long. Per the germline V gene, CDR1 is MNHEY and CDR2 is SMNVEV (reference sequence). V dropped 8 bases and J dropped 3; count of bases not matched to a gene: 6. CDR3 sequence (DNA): TGTGCCAGCTCACCGGACAGGGACTACGAGCAGTACTTC. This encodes CASSPDRDYEQYF.

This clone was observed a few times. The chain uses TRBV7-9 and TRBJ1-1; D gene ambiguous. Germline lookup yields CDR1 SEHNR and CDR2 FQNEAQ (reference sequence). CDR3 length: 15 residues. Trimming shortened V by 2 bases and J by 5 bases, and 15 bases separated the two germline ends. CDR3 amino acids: CASSLLRQRRTEAFF. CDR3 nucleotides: TGTGCCAGCAGCTTACTCCGGCAGCGGCGAACTGAAGCTTTCTTT.

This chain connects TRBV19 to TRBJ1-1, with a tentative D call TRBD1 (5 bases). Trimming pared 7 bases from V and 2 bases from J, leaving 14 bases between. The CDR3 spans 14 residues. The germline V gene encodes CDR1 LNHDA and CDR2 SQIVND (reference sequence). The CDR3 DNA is TGTGCCAGTACCGGCGCGGGGGGAAACACTGAAGCTTTCTTT. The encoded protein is CASTGAGGNTEAFF. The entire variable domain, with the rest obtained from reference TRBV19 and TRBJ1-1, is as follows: DGGITQSPKYLFRKEGQNVTLSCEQNLNHDAMYWYRQDPGQGLRLIYYSQIVNDFQKGDIAEGYSVSREKKESFPLTVTSAQKNPTAFYLCASTGAGGNTEAFFGQGTRLTVV.

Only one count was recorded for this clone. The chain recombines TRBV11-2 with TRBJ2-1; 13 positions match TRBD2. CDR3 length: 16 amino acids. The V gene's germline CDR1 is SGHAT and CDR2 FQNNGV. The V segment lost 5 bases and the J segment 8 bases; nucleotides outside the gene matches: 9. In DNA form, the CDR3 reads TGTGCCAGCAGCAGGGGGACTAGCGGGGTAAAGGATGAGCAGTTCTTC. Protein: CASSRGTSGVKDEQFF.

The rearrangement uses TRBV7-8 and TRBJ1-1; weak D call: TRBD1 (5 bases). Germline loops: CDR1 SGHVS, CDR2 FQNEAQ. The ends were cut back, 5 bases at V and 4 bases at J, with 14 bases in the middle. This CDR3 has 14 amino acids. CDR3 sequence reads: CASSGGFQGTEAFF. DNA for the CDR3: TGTGCCAGCAGCGGAGGGTTCCAGGGCACTGAAGCTTTCTTT.

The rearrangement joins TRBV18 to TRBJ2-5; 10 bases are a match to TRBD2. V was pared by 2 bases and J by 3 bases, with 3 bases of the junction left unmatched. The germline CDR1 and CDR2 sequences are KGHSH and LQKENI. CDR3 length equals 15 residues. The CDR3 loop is CASSPSLAGEETQYF. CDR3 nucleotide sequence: TGTGCCAGCTCACCATCGCTAGCGGGGGAAGAGACCCAGTACTTC.

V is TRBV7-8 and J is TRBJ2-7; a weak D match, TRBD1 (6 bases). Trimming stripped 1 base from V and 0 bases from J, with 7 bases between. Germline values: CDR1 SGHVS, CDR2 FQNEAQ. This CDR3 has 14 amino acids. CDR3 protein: CASSLDRVSYEQYF. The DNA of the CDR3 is TGTGCCAGCAGCTTAGACAGGGTCTCCTACGAGCAGTACTTC.

CDR3 residues: CASSQPDRGGNEKLFF. The CDR3 DNA reads TGCGCCAGCAGTCAACCCGACAGGGGCGGTAATGAAAAACTGTTTTTT. The chain has TRBV23-1 and TRBJ1-4; the match to TRBD1 covers 8 bases. TRBV23-1 has ORF status, its function being uncertain. V shed 2 bases and J 4 bases; nucleotides not matched to a gene: 6. The CDR3 consists of 16 residues.

The CDR3 DNA reads as TGTGCCAGCAGCCCGGGATTCAATAGTGGCGATGAGCAGTTCTTC. It codes for CASSPGFNSGDEQFF. This sequence joins TRBV2 and TRBJ2-1, with D possibly TRBD2 on 5 matching bases. The V end lost 6 bases, the J end lost 8 bases, and 20 bases lay between the germline ends. Germline-derived CDR1 and CDR2 are SNHLY and FYNNEI. The CDR3 sequence is 15 residues long.

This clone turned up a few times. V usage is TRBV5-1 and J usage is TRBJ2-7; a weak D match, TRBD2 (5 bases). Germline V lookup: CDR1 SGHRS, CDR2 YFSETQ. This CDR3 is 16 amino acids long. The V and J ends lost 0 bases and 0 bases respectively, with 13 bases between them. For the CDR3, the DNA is TGCGCCAGCAGCTTGGGCCCATTTGGGAGCTCCTACGAGCAGTACGTC. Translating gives CASSLGPFGSSYEQYV.

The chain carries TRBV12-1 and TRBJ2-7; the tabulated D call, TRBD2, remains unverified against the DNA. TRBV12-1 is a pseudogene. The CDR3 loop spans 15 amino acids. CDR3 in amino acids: CASTPGLASFYEQYF. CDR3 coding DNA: TGTGCCAGCACCCCAGGGCTAGCGAGTTTCTACGAGCAGTACTTC.

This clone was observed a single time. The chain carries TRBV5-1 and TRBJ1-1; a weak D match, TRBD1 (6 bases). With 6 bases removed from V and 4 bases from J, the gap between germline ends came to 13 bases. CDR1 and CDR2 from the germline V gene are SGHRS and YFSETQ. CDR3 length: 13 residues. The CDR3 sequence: CASTRTGPTEAFF. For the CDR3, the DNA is TGCGCCAGCACCCGAACAGGGCCCACTGAAGCTTTCTTT.

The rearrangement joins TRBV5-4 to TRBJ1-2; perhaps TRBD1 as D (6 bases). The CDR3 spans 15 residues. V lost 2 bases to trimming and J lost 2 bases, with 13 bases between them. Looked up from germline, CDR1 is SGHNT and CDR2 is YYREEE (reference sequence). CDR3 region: CASSFGSRGNYGYTF. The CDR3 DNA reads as TGTGCCAGCAGCTTCGGTAGCAGGGGCAACTATGGCTACACCTTC.

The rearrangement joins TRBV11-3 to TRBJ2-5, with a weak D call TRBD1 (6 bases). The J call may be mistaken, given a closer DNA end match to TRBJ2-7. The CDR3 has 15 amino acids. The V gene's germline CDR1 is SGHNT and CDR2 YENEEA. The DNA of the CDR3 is TGTGCCAGCAGCGTGTCCAGGGGAGTCTCAGGCGAGCAGTACTTC. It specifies CASSVSRGVSGEQYF.

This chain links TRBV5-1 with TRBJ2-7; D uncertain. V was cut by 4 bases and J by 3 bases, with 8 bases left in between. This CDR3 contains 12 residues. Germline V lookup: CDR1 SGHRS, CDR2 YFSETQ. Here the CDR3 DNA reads TGCGCCAGCAGCGCGACTTACTACGAGCAGTACTTC. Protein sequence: CASSATYYEQYF.